Sequencing of this T cell receptor (beta chain) was carried out in a study of cytomegalovirus exposure and HLA in healthy donors. Study-wide results and limits: It was in a later analysis that TCR association rates were seen to vary by HLA locus, highest for DRB1 and lowest for HLA-C.

Turning to this clone: Antigen: not known.

V lost 0 bases, J lost 2 bases, and 5 bases lay in between. CDR1 SGDLS and CDR2 YYNGEE come from the germline V gene. CDR3 length equals 13 residues. The PCR ran on 60 Vbeta and 13 Jbeta primers. This table comes from immunoSEQ multiplex PCR, and its TCRdb copy is limited to in-frame clones, with some not included. The sample consists of some 180,000 clones, less than 80% of them appearing once. The clonotype comes from a man between 18 and 35 years old in good health and CMV-seronegative. Sample: PBMCs. This chain joins TRBV9 and TRBJ2-5; D is uncertain. CDR3 coding DNA: TGTGCCAGCAGCGTAGCGTATCAAGAGACCCAGTACTTC. As protein: CASSVAYQETQYF.